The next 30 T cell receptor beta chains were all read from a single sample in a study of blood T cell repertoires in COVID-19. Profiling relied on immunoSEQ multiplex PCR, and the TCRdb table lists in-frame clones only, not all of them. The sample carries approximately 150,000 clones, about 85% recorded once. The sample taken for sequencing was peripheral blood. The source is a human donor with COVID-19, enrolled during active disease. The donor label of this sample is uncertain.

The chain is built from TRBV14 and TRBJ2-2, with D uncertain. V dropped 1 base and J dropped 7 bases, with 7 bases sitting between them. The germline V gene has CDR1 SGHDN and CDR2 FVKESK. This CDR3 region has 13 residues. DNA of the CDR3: TGTGCCAGCAGCCAAGTGAGAGGCGGGGAGCTGTTTTTT. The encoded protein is CASSQVRGGELFF.

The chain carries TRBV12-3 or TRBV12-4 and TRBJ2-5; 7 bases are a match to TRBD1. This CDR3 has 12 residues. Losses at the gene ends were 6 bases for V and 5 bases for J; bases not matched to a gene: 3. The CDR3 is CASSLDRETQYF. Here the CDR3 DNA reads TGTGCCAGCAGCTTGGACAGGGAGACCCAGTACTTC.

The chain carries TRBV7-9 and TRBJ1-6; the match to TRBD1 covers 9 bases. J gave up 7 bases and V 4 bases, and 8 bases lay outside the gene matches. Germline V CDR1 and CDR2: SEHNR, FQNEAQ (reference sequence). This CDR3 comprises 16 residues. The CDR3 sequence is CASSSPPGQGNSPLHF. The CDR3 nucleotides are TGTGCCAGCAGCTCACCCCCGGGACAGGGAAATTCACCCCTCCACTTT.

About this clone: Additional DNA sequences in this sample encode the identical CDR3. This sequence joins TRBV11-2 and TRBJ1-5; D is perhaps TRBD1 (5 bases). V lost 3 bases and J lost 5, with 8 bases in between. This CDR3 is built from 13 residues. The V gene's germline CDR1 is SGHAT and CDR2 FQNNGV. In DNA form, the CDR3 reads TGTGCCAGCAGCTTCCAGGGCGATCAGCCCCAGCATTTT. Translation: CASSFQGDQPQHF.

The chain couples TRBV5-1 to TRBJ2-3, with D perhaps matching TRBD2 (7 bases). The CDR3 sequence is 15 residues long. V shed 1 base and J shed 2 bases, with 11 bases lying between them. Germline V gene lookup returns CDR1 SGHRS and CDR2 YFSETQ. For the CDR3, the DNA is TGCGCCAGCAGCTTGCCGGGGGGCTCCACAGATACGCAGTATTTT. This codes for CASSLPGGSTDTQYF.

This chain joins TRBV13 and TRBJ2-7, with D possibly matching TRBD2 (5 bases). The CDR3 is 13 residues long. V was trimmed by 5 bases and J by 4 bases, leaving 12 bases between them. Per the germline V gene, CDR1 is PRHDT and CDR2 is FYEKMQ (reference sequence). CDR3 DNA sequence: TGTGCCAGCAGCATCGGGGAACGGTACGAGCAGTACTTC. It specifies CASSIGERYEQYF.

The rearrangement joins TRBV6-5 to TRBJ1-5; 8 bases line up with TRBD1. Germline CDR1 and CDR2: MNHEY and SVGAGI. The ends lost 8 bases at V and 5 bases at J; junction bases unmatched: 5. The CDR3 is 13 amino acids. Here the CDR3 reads CASLRQGYQPQHF. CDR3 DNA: TGTGCCAGCCTTCGACAGGGGTATCAGCCCCAGCATTTT.

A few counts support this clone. Here the CDR3 DNA reads TGCGCCAGCAGTGAGTCGACGGGGGGCTCACCCCTCCACTTT. As protein: CASSESTGGSPLHF. The rearrangement uses TRBV10-1 and TRBJ1-6, with TRBD1 as a possible D gene (6 bases). The CDR3 sequence is 14 residues long. Germline V gene data show CDR1 as WNHNN and CDR2 as SYGVQD (reference sequence). V was shortened by 0 bases and J by 10 bases, with 10 bases between the two germline ends.

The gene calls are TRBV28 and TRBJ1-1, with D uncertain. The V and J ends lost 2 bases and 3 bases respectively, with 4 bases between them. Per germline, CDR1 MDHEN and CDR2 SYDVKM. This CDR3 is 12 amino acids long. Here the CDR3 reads CASSLGDTEAFF. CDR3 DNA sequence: TGTGCCAGCAGTTTAGGAGACACTGAAGCTTTCTTT. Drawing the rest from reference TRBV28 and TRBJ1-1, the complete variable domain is DVKVTQSSRYLVKRTGEKVFLECVQDMDHENMFWYRQDPGLGLRLIYFSYDVKMKEKGDIPEGYSVSREKKERFSLILESASTNQTSMYLCASSLGDTEAFFGQGTRLTVV.

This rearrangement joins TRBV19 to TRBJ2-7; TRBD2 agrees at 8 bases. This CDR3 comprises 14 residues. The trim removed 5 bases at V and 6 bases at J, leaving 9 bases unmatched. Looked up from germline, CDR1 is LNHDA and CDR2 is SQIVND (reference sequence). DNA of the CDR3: TGTGCCAGTAGTCCCGGGGGGGGGATTACCGAGCAGTACTTC. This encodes CASSPGGGITEQYF.

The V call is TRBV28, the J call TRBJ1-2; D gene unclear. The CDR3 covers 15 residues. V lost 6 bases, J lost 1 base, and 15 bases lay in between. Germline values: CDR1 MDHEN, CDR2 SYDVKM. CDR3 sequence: CASSPESFSNYGYTF. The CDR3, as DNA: TGTGCCAGCAGCCCTGAGTCTTTTAGTAACTATGGCTACACCTTC.

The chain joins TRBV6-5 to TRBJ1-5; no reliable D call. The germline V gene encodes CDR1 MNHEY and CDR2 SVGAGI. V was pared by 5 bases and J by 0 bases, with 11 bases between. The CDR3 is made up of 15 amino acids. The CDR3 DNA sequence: TGTGCCAGCAGTCCCACCGGGAATAGCAATCAGCCCCAGCATTTT. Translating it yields CASSPTGNSNQPQHF.

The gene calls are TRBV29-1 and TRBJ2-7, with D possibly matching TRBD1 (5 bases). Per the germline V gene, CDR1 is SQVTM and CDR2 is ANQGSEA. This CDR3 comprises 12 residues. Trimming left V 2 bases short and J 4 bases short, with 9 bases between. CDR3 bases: TGCAGCGTTGAATCGGCAGGGTACGAGCAGTACTTC. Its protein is CSVESAGYEQYF.

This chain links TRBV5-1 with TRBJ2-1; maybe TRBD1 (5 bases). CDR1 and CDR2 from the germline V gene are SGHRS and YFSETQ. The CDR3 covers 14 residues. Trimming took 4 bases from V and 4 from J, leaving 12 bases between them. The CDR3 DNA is TGCGCCAGCAGCCTTCTGGACACATACAATGAGCAGTTCTTC. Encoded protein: CASSLLDTYNEQFF.

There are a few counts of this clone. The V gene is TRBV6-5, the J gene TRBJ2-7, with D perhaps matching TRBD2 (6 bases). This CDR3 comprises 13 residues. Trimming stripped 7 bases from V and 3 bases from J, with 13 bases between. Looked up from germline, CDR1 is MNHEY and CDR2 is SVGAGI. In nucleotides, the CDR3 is TGTGCCAGCAATCGGGGGAGCGGCTACGAGCAGTACTTC. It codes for CASNRGSGYEQYF.

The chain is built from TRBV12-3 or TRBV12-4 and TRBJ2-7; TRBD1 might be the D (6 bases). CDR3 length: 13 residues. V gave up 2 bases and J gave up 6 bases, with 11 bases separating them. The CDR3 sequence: CASSLQGTGEQYF. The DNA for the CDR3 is TGTGCCAGCAGTTTACAGGGGACGGGCGAGCAGTACTTC.

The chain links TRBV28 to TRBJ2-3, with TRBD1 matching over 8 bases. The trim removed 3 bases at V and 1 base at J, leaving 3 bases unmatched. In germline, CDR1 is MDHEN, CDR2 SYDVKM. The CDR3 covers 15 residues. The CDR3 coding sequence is TGTGCCAGCAGTTTGGACAGGGAGGGCACAGATACGCAGTATTTT. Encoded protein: CASSLDREGTDTQYF.

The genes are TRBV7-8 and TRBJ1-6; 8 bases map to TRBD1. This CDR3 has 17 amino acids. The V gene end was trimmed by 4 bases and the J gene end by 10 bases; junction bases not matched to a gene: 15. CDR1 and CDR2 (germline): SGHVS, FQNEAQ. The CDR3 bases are TGTGCCAGCAGCTCCACCAGGGTACAGGGGGTTTACTCACCCCTCCACTTT. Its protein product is CASSSTRVQGVYSPLHF.

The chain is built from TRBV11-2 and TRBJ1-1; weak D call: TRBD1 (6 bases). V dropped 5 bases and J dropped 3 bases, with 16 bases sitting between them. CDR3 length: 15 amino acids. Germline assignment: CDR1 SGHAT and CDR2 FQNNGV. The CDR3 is CASSPNRALDTEAFF. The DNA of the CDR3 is TGTGCCAGCAGCCCGAACAGGGCCCTTGACACTGAAGCTTTCTTT.

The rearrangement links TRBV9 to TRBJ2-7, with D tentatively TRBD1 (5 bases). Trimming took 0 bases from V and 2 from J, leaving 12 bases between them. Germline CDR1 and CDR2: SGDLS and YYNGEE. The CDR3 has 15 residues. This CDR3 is CASSVDREGAYEQYF. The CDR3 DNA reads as TGTGCCAGCAGCGTAGACCGCGAAGGGGCCTACGAGCAGTACTTC.

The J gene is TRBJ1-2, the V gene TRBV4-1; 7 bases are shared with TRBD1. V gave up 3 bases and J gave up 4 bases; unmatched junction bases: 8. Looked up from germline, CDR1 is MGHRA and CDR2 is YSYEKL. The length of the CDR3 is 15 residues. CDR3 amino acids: CASSQSQGGSYGYTF. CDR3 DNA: TGCGCCAGCAGCCAGAGTCAGGGGGGCTCCTATGGCTACACCTTC.

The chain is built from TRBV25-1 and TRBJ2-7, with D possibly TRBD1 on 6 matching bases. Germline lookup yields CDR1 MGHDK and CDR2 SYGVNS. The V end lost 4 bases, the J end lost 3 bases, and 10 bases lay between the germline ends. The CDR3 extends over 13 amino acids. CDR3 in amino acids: CASSVRGYYEQYF. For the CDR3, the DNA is TGTGCCAGCAGTGTCAGGGGTTACTACGAGCAGTACTTC.

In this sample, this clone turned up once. CDR3 protein: CASSPNIRDRESRIVYNEQFF. The CDR3 region has the DNA TGTGCCAGCAGCCCCAATATCCGGGACAGGGAATCCCGAATCGTCTACAATGAGCAGTTCTTC. The V call is TRBV9, the J call TRBJ2-1; 9 nucleotides align to TRBD1. The CDR3 spans 21 residues. V was pared by 4 bases and J by 3 bases, with 23 bases of the junction left unmatched. In germline, CDR1 is SGDLS, CDR2 YYNGEE.

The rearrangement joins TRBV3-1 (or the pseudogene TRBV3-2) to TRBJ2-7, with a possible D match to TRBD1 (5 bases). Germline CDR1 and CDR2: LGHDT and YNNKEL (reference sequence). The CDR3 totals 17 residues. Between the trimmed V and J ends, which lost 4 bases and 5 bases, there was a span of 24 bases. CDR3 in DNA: TGTGCCAGCAGCCTCGTGGGCGGAAGACAGAGTGGTCACGAGCAGTACTTC. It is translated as CASSLVGGRQSGHEQYF.

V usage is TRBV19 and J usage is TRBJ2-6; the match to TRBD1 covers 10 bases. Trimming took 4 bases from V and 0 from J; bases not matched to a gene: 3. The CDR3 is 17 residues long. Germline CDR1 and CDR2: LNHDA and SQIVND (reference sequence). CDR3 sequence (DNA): TGTGCCAGTAGTAAGGGGACAGGGGACTCTGGGGCCAACGTCCTGACTTTC. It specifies CASSKGTGDSGANVLTF.

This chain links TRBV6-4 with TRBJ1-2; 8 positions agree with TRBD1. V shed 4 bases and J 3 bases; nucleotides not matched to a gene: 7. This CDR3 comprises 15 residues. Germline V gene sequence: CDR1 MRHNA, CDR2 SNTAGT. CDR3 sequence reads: CASSVRAGGDYGYTF. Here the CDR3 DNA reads TGTGCCAGCAGTGTCCGGGCAGGGGGCGACTATGGCTACACCTTC.

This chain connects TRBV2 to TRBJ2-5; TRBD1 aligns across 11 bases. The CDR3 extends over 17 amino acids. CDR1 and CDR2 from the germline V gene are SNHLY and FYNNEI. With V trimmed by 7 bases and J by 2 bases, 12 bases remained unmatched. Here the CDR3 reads CASIPTPGQGAQETQYF. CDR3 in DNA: TGTGCCAGCATCCCAACACCCGGACAGGGGGCTCAAGAGACCCAGTACTTC.

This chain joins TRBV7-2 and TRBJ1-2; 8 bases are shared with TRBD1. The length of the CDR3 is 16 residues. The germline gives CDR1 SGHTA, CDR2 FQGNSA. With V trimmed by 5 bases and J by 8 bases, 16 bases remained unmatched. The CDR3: CASSRGQDSSLGGYTF. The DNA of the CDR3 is TGTGCCAGCAGCCGGGGACAGGATAGTTCCCTCGGGGGCTACACCTTC.

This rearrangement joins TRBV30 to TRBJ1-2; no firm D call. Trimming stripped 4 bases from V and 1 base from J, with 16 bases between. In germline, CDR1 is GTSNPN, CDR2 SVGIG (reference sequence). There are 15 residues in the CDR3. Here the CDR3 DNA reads TGTGCCTGGACCCGGGGAACAGCACTTAACTATGGCTACACCTTC. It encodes CAWTRGTALNYGYTF.

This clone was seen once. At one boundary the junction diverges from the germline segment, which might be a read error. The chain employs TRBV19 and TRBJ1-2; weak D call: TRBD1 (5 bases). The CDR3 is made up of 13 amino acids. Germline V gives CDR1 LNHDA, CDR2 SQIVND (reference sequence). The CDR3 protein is CGTSIGQGYGYTF. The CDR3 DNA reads TGCGGCACGAGTATAGGGCAGGGCTATGGCTACACCTTC.